Each of the 17 T cell receptor beta chains below was sequenced from the same sample in a study of T cells after yellow fever vaccination. TCRdb re-called the 5' RACE reads with MiXCR, one entry per CDR3 protein. This repertoire shows around 200,000 distinct CDR3 sequences, 9.5% to 12% found once; its top ten account for about 38%. This material consisted of CD8+ T cells sorted from PBMCs, taken 15 days after the yellow fever booster vaccination. Source of these receptors: a man between 18 and 29 years old who received the YFV17D yellow fever vaccine.

V usage is TRBV7-2 and J usage is TRBJ1-2; no definite D call. V lost 3 bases to trimming and J lost 3 bases, with 8 bases between them. CDR1 SGHTA and CDR2 FQGNSA come from the germline V gene. This CDR3 contains 13 residues. This CDR3 reads CASSFASHYGYTF. In DNA, the CDR3 is TGTGCCAGCAGCTTCGCCAGCCACTATGGCTACACCTTC.

The chain combines TRBV7-9 with TRBJ2-4, with no clear D. The CDR3 spans 14 residues. The germline gives CDR1 SEHNR, CDR2 FQNEAQ (reference sequence). V was clipped by 5 bases and J by 0 bases, with 8 bases between them. CDR3 nucleotide sequence: TGTGCCAGCAGCATGACCCTAGCCAAAAACATTCAGTACTTC. It specifies CASSMTLAKNIQYF.

V is TRBV4-1 and J is TRBJ1-5; 10 bases agree with TRBD1. V trimming: 4 bases; J trimming: 4 bases; junction bases outside the gene matches: 4. The CDR3 runs 15 residues. Germline V gene lookup returns CDR1 MGHRA and CDR2 YSYEKL. CDR3 bases: TGCGCCAGCAGCCTGAGACAGGGGGCAAATCAGCCCCAGCATTTT. Its protein is CASSLRQGANQPQHF.

This sequence joins TRBV19 and TRBJ1-1; D is unclear. Germline V lookup: CDR1 LNHDA, CDR2 SQIVND (reference sequence). Deletions cut 5 bases from V and 3 bases from J, with 10 bases between. This CDR3 is built from 13 residues. The CDR3 nucleotides read TGTGCCAGTAGTTGGGTGGCGTACACTGAAGCTTTCTTT. Translation gives CASSWVAYTEAFF.

V usage is TRBV9 and J usage is TRBJ2-3; tentatively, D is TRBD1 or TRBD2 (5 bases each). This CDR3 region has 15 residues. Germline V lookup: CDR1 SGDLS, CDR2 YYNGEE. V was cut by 0 bases and J by 4 bases, with 12 bases left in between. CDR3 in DNA: TGTGCCAGCAGCGTAGGAATGATGGGGGCAGATACGCAGTATTTT. Translating it yields CASSVGMMGADTQYF.

In its sample, this clonotype was seen a few times. V and J are TRBV7-2 and TRBJ2-7, with D tentatively TRBD1 or TRBD2 (5 bases each). This CDR3 spans 16 amino acids. Germline V gene data show CDR1 as SGHTA and CDR2 as FQGNSA. Trimming shortened V by 4 bases and J by 0 bases, and 16 bases separated the two germline ends. The CDR3: CASSSTGPPSSYEQYV. The CDR3 region has the DNA TGTGCCAGCAGCTCAACGGGACCCCCGAGCTCCTACGAGCAGTACGTC.

This clonotype was seen a handful of times. The chain employs TRBV9 and TRBJ2-3, with 11 bases that match TRBD1. The CDR3 extends over 14 amino acids. V lost 5 bases, J lost 6 bases, and 5 bases stayed unmatched. CDR1 and CDR2 from the germline V gene are SGDLS and YYNGEE. In DNA form, the CDR3 reads TGTGCCAGCAGGTCGGGACAGGGGGAGGATACGCAGTATTTT. Translating gives CASRSGQGEDTQYF.

This chain uses TRBV10-3 with TRBJ2-7; 9 positions agree with TRBD1. The length of the CDR3 is 13 residues. J was trimmed by 3 bases and V by 10 bases; bases with no gene match: 7. Germline V gives CDR1 ENHRY, CDR2 SYGVKD. The CDR3 coding sequence is TGTGCCACTGGGCCGGGACAGGGCTACGAGCAGTACGTC. Its protein is CATGPGQGYEQYV.

The chain is built from TRBV20-1 and TRBJ2-5; TRBD1 matches at 7 bases. The CDR3 is 15 residues long. J gave up 5 bases and V 0 bases, and 9 bases lay outside the gene matches. Germline CDR1 reads DFQATT; CDR2 reads SNEGSKA (reference sequence). This CDR3 is CSARDPRDRWETQYF. The CDR3 DNA reads TGCAGTGCTAGAGATCCCCGGGACAGATGGGAGACCCAGTACTTC.

This clonotype appeared many times. The gene calls are TRBV6-5 and TRBJ2-7; 7 nucleotides agree with TRBD1. The CDR3 covers 14 residues. Per the germline V gene, CDR1 is MNHEY and CDR2 is SVGAGI. The J segment lost 3 bases and the V segment lost 5 bases, leaving 7 bases of the junction unmatched. CDR3 nucleotides: TGTGCCAGCAGTGCAGGGGGTCACCTCTACGAGCAGTACGTC. It translates to CASSAGGHLYEQYV.

This clonotype was counted only a few times. The chain couples TRBV7-9 to TRBJ1-3; no clear D. The CDR3 extends over 11 amino acids. In germline, CDR1 is SEHNR, CDR2 FQNEAQ (reference sequence). V lost 7 bases and J 2 bases, leaving 3 bases between the germline ends. This CDR3 is CASNPGNTIYF. CDR3 DNA: TGTGCCAGCAACCCTGGAAACACCATATATTTT.

In this sample, this clonotype turned up a few times. The chain is built from TRBV23-1 and TRBJ2-3, with TRBD1 identical over 8 bases. TRBV23-1 is placed among ORFs of uncertain function. This CDR3 has 17 residues. The ends lost 0 bases at V and 5 bases at J; junction bases unmatched: 10. Here the CDR3 reads CASSQSRQGARKDTQYF. Here the CDR3 DNA reads TGCGCCAGCAGTCAATCTCGGCAGGGGGCGCGTAAAGATACGCAGTATTTT.

This clonotype was counted only a few times. The rearrangement uses TRBV6-2 or TRBV6-3 and TRBJ2-5; 10 nucleotides align to TRBD2. The V gene's germline CDR1 is MNHEY and CDR2 SVGEGT. The CDR3 totals 17 residues. V shed 5 bases and J 2 bases; nucleotides not matched to a gene: 11. The CDR3 region is CASSPIRRLAGQETQYF. The CDR3 coding sequence is TGTGCCAGCAGTCCCATTAGGAGACTAGCGGGTCAAGAGACCCAGTACTTC.

This clonotype came up a few times. The genes are TRBV24-1 and TRBJ2-2; no firm D call. Germline V CDR1 and CDR2: KGHDR, SFDVKD. This CDR3 comprises 16 residues. Between the trimmed V and J ends, which lost 3 bases and 1 base, there was a span of 11 bases. The CDR3 DNA is TGTGCCACCAGTGATCCTGACGACGGGAACACCGGGGAGCTGTTTTTT. This translates into CATSDPDDGNTGELFF.

The V gene is TRBV5-6, the J gene TRBJ2-7, with 8 bases lining up with TRBD2. This CDR3 spans 14 amino acids. In germline, CDR1 is SGHDT, CDR2 YYEEEE. V dropped 0 bases and J dropped 3; count of bases not matched to a gene: 2. DNA of the CDR3: TGTGCCAGCAGCTTGGAGCTAGCGGGCTACGAGCAGTACGTC. It yields the protein CASSLELAGYEQYV.

The gene calls are TRBV6-5 and TRBJ2-2, with D unresolved. Germline CDR1 is MNHEY and CDR2 is SVGAGI. The length of the CDR3 is 14 residues. V was cut by 0 bases and J by 0 bases, with 2 bases left in between. CDR3 in DNA: TGTGCCAGCAGTTACTCGACGAACACCGGGGAGCTGTTTTTT. Amino acid sequence: CASSYSTNTGELFF.

V and J are TRBV1 and TRBJ2-6. TRBV1 counts as a pseudogene. CDR3 length: 15 residues. The CDR3, as DNA: TGCACCAGCAGCCAAGTGCTCTCTGGGGCCAACGTCCTGACTTTC. Encoded protein: CTSSQVLSGANVLTF.